These 9 T cell receptor beta chains were sequenced from one sample in a study of cytomegalovirus exposure and HLA in healthy donors. PCR was performed using 60 Vbeta and 13 Jbeta primers. The assay was immunoSEQ multiplex PCR, and TCRdb's table has in-frame clones only and misses some. The sample yields roughly 120,000 clones, 80% seen once. Source material: PBMCs. Source of these receptors: a man aged 30-40 years in good health and CMV-seronegative.

This chain uses TRBV6-5 with TRBJ2-7; 7 bases line up with TRBD1. V lost 4 bases to trimming and J lost 3 bases; unmatched junction nucleotides: 9. Germline loops: CDR1 MNHEY, CDR2 SVGAGI. This CDR3 is 15 amino acids long. The CDR3 region is CASSFRTGPDYEQYF. CDR3 DNA sequence: TGTGCCAGCAGTTTCCGGACAGGACCCGACTACGAGCAGTACTTC.

The chain has TRBV18 and TRBJ2-2; TRBD2 matches 12 bases. The ends lost 4 bases at V and 7 bases at J; junction bases unmatched: 7. The CDR3 is 16 amino acids. Per the germline V gene, CDR1 is KGHSH and CDR2 is LQKENI. The CDR3 nucleotides are TGTGCCAGCTCACACGCTAGCGGGAGGGCCTACGGGGAGCTGTTTTTT. Its protein is CASSHASGRAYGELFF.

CDR3 bases: TGTGCCAGCACCCTTCGGCGGGGGGACACTGAAGCTTTCTTT. Its protein product is CASTLRRGDTEAFF. The gene calls are TRBV27 and TRBJ1-1; D might be TRBD1 (5 bases). Germline assignment: CDR1 MNHEY and CDR2 SMNVEV (reference sequence). Trimming took off 7 bases at V and 3 bases at J, with 15 bases between the two ends. This CDR3 is built from 14 residues.

J is TRBJ2-7 and V is TRBV5-6; 7 bases fit TRBD2. The CDR3 covers 14 residues. Germline loops: CDR1 SGHDT, CDR2 YYEEEE. The J segment lost 3 bases and the V segment lost 4 bases, leaving 7 bases of the junction unmatched. The CDR3 DNA follows: TGTGCCAGCAGCCGGACTAGGAGGGTCTACGAGCAGTACTTC. Translated, it gives CASSRTRRVYEQYF. Together with reference TRBV5-6 and TRBJ2-7, the CDR3 gives the full variable domain: DAGVTQSPTHLIKTRGQQVTLRCSPKSGHDTVSWYQQALGQGPQFIFQYYEEEERQRGNFPDRFSGHQFPNYSSELNVNALLLGDSALYLCASSRTRRVYEQYFGPGTRLTVT.

This sequence joins TRBV5-1 and TRBJ1-6; TRBD1 matches 8 bases. There are 16 residues in the CDR3. V shed 5 bases, J shed 7 bases, and the junction held 11 bases outside the gene matches. Germline assignment: CDR1 SGHRS and CDR2 YFSETQ. In DNA, the CDR3 is TGCGCCAGCAGTACTACTGGGAGGGACAGGAATTCACCCCTCCACTTT. Translated: CASSTTGRDRNSPLHF.

This clone has only a few counts. The genes are TRBV28 and TRBJ2-7; 7 bases align to TRBD2. The germline CDR1 and CDR2 sequences are MDHEN and SYDVKM. J gave up 3 bases and V 6 bases, and 11 bases lay outside the gene matches. CDR3 size: 15 residues. The CDR3 is CASSHLAAGDYEQYF. CDR3 DNA: TGTGCCAGCAGCCATCTCGCGGCGGGGGACTACGAGCAGTACTTC.

This clone was counted a single time. The V and J genes are TRBV19 and TRBJ1-5, with 9 bases lining up with TRBD1. This CDR3 has 17 amino acids. Germline V gene sequence: CDR1 LNHDA, CDR2 SQIVND (reference sequence). J lost 1 base, V lost 5 bases, and 9 bases had no gene match. The chain's CDR3 is CASSSPPGQGSNQPQHF. The CDR3, as DNA: TGTGCCAGTAGTTCCCCCCCCGGACAGGGGAGCAATCAGCCCCAGCATTTT.

The chain joins TRBV10-3 to TRBJ2-2, with D tentatively TRBD1 (6 bases). Per the germline V gene, CDR1 is ENHRY and CDR2 is SYGVKD. V gave up 6 bases and J gave up 3 bases, with 11 bases separating them. The CDR3 covers 14 residues. CDR3 DNA sequence: TGTGCCATCAGGCAGGGGCGGGACACCGGGGAGCTGTTTTTT. Its translation: CAIRQGRDTGELFF.

The chain couples TRBV11-2 to TRBJ2-7, with 10 bases lining up with TRBD2. The CDR3 loop spans 17 amino acids. V trimming: 3 bases; J trimming: 2 bases; junction bases outside the gene matches: 10. Germline CDR1 and CDR2: SGHAT and FQNNGV. CDR3 sequence reads: CASSFSHRTSGPYEQYF. The DNA of the CDR3 is TGTGCCAGCAGCTTCTCACACCGGACTAGCGGTCCCTACGAGCAGTACTTC.